This TCR beta chain originates from a study of blood T cell repertoires in COVID-19 (dated by TCRdb to the early 2020s). For context, the study as a whole: ImmuneRACE Cohort 3 recovered participants were defined by two consecutive negative NP/OP PCR tests, healthcare professional clearance, or symptom resolution. Deeply sampled blood TCRbeta repertoires from subjects exposed to, actively infected with, or recovered from COVID-19 were included in the dataset. The prospective study material was composed of cDNA or gDNA derived from T cells, B-cell-depleted T cells, or PBMCs. Samples covering the acute and convalescent phases of COVID-19 were provided by collaborators in the United States, Italy and Spain. Samples were obtained from the ongoing ImmuneRACE study (first 160 participants) and from about 1,300 subjects provided by 6 global collaborators. Where HLA class I and class II types were available, the types were taken from metadata supplied by the sample provider, not from assay-based typing. The sample metadata nearly always contained a de-identified subject ID, COVID-19 status, age in years and sex. The repertoires were made available in a free public database intended to serve as a resource for research on the immune response to SARS-CoV-2.

Participants in the prospective study were aged roughly 18 to 100 years, lived in 20 to 25 United States geographic areas, and enrolled through a virtual design. In the prospective study, cohorts were assigned on the basis of participant-reported clinical history obtained from a screening survey and a study questionnaire. Each participant in the prospective study had whole blood, serum and a nasopharyngeal or oropharyngeal swab collected by mobile phlebotomists. Prospective study participants could optionally give additional blood draws and questionnaires over an approximately 2-month period. Blood samples from the prospective study were shipped frozen or at room temperature prior to DNA extraction. Broader findings and caveats from the paper: The quantity of clinical and demographic metadata differed by source and by participant and was supplied without curation.

TCRbeta CDR3 regions were amplified from genomic DNA by means of the immunoSEQ Assay, a bias-controlled multiplex PCR. Per the source publication's procedure: The number of nucleated cells in each sample was estimated by amplification of reference gene primers within the assay. To quantify the absolute abundance of each unique TCRbeta CDR3 rearrangement, sequence reads were collapsed and filtered. Productive Simpson clonality was computed per sample as the square root of Simpson's diversity index over productive rearrangements. TCRdb stores this immuneACCESS table with in-frame sequences only. Part of the clones is absent; in the studies checked, under half of the shortfall reflects unresolved V genes, and no reason is known for the rest. The V and J calls and clone size are taken from that table; D and trimming were inferred from the DNA. The sample includes approximately 210,000 clones, with around 86% observed a single time. The ten largest clonotypes hold 7% to 8.5% of the sample.

To note about this clone: Its antigen is currently not known. Base quality data are lacking; no much larger clone is found one base away.

The germline V end is reduced by 3 bases and the J end by 6 bases; junction bases left unmatched: 9. From the germline V gene (reference sequence), CDR1 is LNHDA and CDR2 is SQIVND. There are 16 amino acids in the CDR3, from cysteine to phenylalanine inclusive. The kept DNA is CDR3 alone, 48 bases in frame from the first base. This receptor was obtained from a man aged 25-45 years in a cohort exposed to, infected with or recovered from COVID-19 (not recorded which). The sample comprised PBMCs or T cells enriched from blood (not recorded which). The rearranged segments are TRBV19 and TRBJ2-2, and 8 junction bases match TRBD1. The CDR3 reads CASSILLDRVSGELFF. At the DNA level, the sequence is TGTGCCAGTAGTATCCTGTTGGACAGGGTCTCCGGGGAGCTGTTTTTT.